Below, 30 T cell receptor beta chains from the same sample are listed, as sequenced in a study of blood T cell repertoires in COVID-19. Assay used: immunoSEQ multiplex PCR; TCRdb lists only in-frame clones, some missing. The sample lists about 280,000 clones, over 80% occurring once. What was sequenced was PBMCs or T cells enriched from blood (not recorded which). All receptors come from a woman in her 30s with acute COVID-19.

V usage is TRBV6-1 and J usage is TRBJ1-1; D remains ambiguous. The CDR3 spans 11 residues. The V gene lost 1 base and the J gene lost 11 bases, with 8 bases spanning the gap. Per germline, CDR1 MNHNS and CDR2 SASEGT. The CDR3 nucleotides read TGTGCCAGCAGTGAAGTAGGGAGGGCTTTCTTT. Protein: CASSEVGRAFF.

This chain links TRBV7-8 with TRBJ1-5; TRBD1 might be the D (6 bases). V lost 4 bases, J lost 2 bases, and 21 bases lay in between. CDR1 and CDR2 (germline): SGHVS, FQNEAQ. The CDR3 has 18 amino acids. CDR3 protein: CASSSPPPDRFRNQPQHF. CDR3 sequence (DNA): TGTGCCAGCAGCTCACCACCCCCCGACAGGTTCCGCAATCAGCCCCAGCATTTT.

The V gene is TRBV27, the J gene TRBJ2-2; the D gene is possibly TRBD2 (5 bases). This CDR3 is 15 amino acids long. Trimming took off 3 bases at V and 6 bases at J, with 14 bases between the two ends. Germline values: CDR1 MNHEY, CDR2 SMNVEV (reference sequence). The CDR3 nucleotides read TGTGCCAGCAGTTTGGGGTTGGGAGTAGCCGGGGAGCTGTTTTTT. It yields the protein CASSLGLGVAGELFF.

The chain employs TRBV6-4 and TRBJ2-2, with 8 bases lining up with TRBD2. Germline trimming cut 2 bases from V and 2 bases from J; bases unmatched to any gene: 13. CDR3 length: 19 residues. Germline V gene data show CDR1 as MRHNA and CDR2 as SNTAGT. The CDR3 loop is CASSDPGLALLGNTGELFF. The DNA for the CDR3 is TGTGCCAGCAGTGACCCCGGACTAGCTCTGTTGGGTAACACCGGGGAGCTGTTTTTT.

This rearrangement joins TRBV28 to TRBJ2-7; 7 bases align to TRBD1. CDR3 length: 14 residues. V lost 5 bases and J lost 1; bases outside the gene matches: 5. Germline CDR1 MDHEN, CDR2 SYDVKM. The CDR3 here is CASSPGGLSYEQYF. The CDR3 DNA sequence: TGTGCCAGCAGTCCAGGGGGTCTGTCCTACGAGCAGTACTTC.

The chain is built from TRBV4-1 and TRBJ2-2; D not resolved. The germline gives CDR1 MGHRA, CDR2 YSYEKL. Trimming stripped 0 bases from V and 4 bases from J, with 9 bases between. This CDR3 region has 15 residues. CDR3 amino acids: CASSQENLGTGELFF. In nucleotides, the CDR3 is TGCGCCAGCAGCCAAGAGAATCTAGGCACCGGGGAGCTGTTTTTT.

The CDR3 nucleotides read TGTGCCAGCAGTTTCATGGGGGACAGGCCCACCGGGGAGCTGTTTTTT. It codes for CASSFMGDRPTGELFF. This chain links TRBV28 with TRBJ2-2; the match to TRBD1 covers 8 bases. V was pared by 3 bases and J by 4 bases, with 7 bases of the junction left unmatched. The CDR3 runs to 16 residues. Germline CDR1 reads MDHEN; CDR2 reads SYDVKM.

Concerning this clone itself: The same CDR3 is also encoded by other DNA sequences in this sample. This chain links TRBV18 with TRBJ1-5; 7 bases map to TRBD1. This CDR3 region has 15 residues. The J segment lost 3 bases and the V segment lost 3 bases, leaving 5 bases of the junction unmatched. Germline loops: CDR1 KGHSH, CDR2 LQKENI. The CDR3 DNA reads TGTGCCAGCTCACCTAGACAGGGTGACAATCAGCCCCAGCATTTT. Amino acids: CASSPRQGDNQPQHF. Full variable domain (outside the CDR3, taken from reference TRBV18 and TRBJ1-5): NAGVMQNPRHLVRRRGQEARLRCSPMKGHSHVYWYRQLPEEGLKFMVYLQKENIIDESGMPKERFSAEFPKEGPSILRIQQVVRGDSAAYFCASSPRQGDNQPQHFGDGTRLSIL.

The V gene is TRBV5-1, the J gene TRBJ2-1; perhaps TRBD2 as D (6 bases). The CDR3 is made up of 15 amino acids. Germline V gene lookup returns CDR1 SGHRS and CDR2 YFSETQ. V lost 4 bases and J lost 6, with 17 bases in between. The CDR3 loop reads CASSPAAGKVNEQFF. The CDR3 coding sequence is TGCGCCAGCAGCCCGGCTGCGGGAAAGGTCAATGAGCAGTTCTTC. Looking up the rest from reference TRBV5-1 and TRBJ2-1 gives the full variable domain: KAGVTQTPRYLIKTRGQQVTLSCSPISGHRSVSWYQQTPGQGLQFLFEYFSETQRNKGNFPGRFSGRQFSNSRSEMNVSTLELGDSALYLCASSPAAGKVNEQFFGPGTRLTVL.

The chain has TRBV6-5 and TRBJ1-6; TRBD1 agrees at 9 bases. This CDR3 is built from 13 residues. The germline V gene encodes CDR1 MNHEY and CDR2 SVGAGI. V shed 8 bases and J 7 bases; nucleotides not matched to a gene: 3. CDR3 coding DNA: TGTGCCAGCTCCGGACAGGGGAATTCACCCCTCCACTTT. Translating it yields CASSGQGNSPLHF.

This rearrangement joins TRBV2 to TRBJ1-1; D possibly corresponds to TRBD1 (5 bases). The germline gives CDR1 SNHLY, CDR2 FYNNEI. This CDR3 region has 15 residues. Trimming left V 7 bases short and J 2 bases short, with 17 bases between. Written as DNA, the CDR3 is TGTGCCAGCAAGGCCCCTCCCAGGGCTAACACTGAAGCTTTCTTT. Amino acid sequence: CASKAPPRANTEAFF.

The gene calls are TRBV28 and TRBJ2-2, with D possibly matching TRBD1 (6 bases). The CDR3 consists of 19 residues. Germline CDR1 and CDR2: MDHEN and SYDVKM. V gave up 3 bases and J gave up 0 bases, with 20 bases separating them. The CDR3: CASSFTLDYRTANTGELFF. Here the CDR3 DNA reads TGTGCCAGCAGTTTTACCTTAGATTATAGGACAGCGAACACCGGGGAGCTGTTTTTT.

The CDR3 region has the DNA TGTGCCAGCAGCCCCCCCCCATATGGGCCTAGCGGGCTGAACACCGGGGAGCTGTTTTTT. Translating it yields CASSPPPYGPSGLNTGELFF. The chain joins TRBV3-1 (or the pseudogene TRBV3-2) to TRBJ2-2; 8 positions match TRBD2. The CDR3 covers 20 residues. Trimming cost V 4 bases and J 1 base; bases outside gene matches: 17. Germline loops: CDR1 LGHDT, CDR2 YNNKEL (reference sequence).

The rearrangement uses TRBV7-9 and TRBJ1-2; D is perhaps TRBD1 (6 bases). Trimming took 5 bases from V and 10 from J, leaving 14 bases between them. From germline, CDR1 is SEHNR and CDR2 FQNEAQ (reference sequence). This CDR3 has 12 residues. The CDR3 sequence is CASSPTTGDYTF. The CDR3 DNA reads TGTGCCAGCAGCCCGACGACAGGCGACTACACCTTC.

V gene TRBV5-1 combines with J gene TRBJ2-2; 14 positions match TRBD2. J was trimmed by 6 bases and V by 2 bases; bases with no gene match: 3. The germline gives CDR1 SGHRS, CDR2 YFSETQ. The CDR3 covers 16 residues. The chain's CDR3 is CASSFTGLAGAGELFF. CDR3 in DNA: TGCGCCAGCAGCTTCACGGGACTAGCGGGAGCCGGGGAGCTGTTTTTT.

This chain links TRBV9 with TRBJ2-7; TRBD2 matches at 8 bases. Germline CDR1 reads SGDLS; CDR2 reads YYNGEE. The CDR3 length is 15 residues. Losses at the gene ends were 0 bases for V and 0 bases for J; bases not matched to a gene: 2. CDR3 sequence reads: CASSVAGGLSYEQYF. The CDR3, as DNA: TGTGCCAGCAGCGTAGCGGGGGGGCTCTCCTACGAGCAGTACTTC.

This chain joins TRBV29-1 and TRBJ2-5, with 9 nucleotides matching TRBD2. The germline gives CDR1 SQVTM, CDR2 ANQGSEA. The V segment lost 4 bases and the J segment 2 bases; nucleotides outside the gene matches: 5. CDR3 length equals 14 residues. CDR3 DNA sequence: TGCAGCGTTGTTCGTCTAGCGGGACAAGAGACCCAGTACTTC. It translates to CSVVRLAGQETQYF.

This chain joins TRBV7-2 and TRBJ2-2; 10 nucleotides agree with TRBD2. CDR1 and CDR2 from the germline V gene are SGHTA and FQGNSA. V shed 0 bases, J shed 1 base, and the junction held 2 bases outside the gene matches. There are 17 residues in the CDR3. CDR3 sequence: CASSLARLAGNTGELFF. The CDR3 region has the DNA TGTGCCAGCAGCTTAGCCCGACTAGCGGGGAACACCGGGGAGCTGTTTTTT. The full variable domain, rest sourced from reference TRBV7-2 and TRBJ2-2, is GAGVSQSPSNKVTEKGKDVELRCDPISGHTALYWYRQSLGQGLEFLIYFQGNSAPDKSGLPSDRFSAERTGGSVSTLTIQRTQQEDSAVYLCASSLARLAGNTGELFFGEGSRLTVL.

CDR3 region: CASRVDGELFF. CDR3 DNA: TGTGCCTCGCGGGTGGACGGGGAGCTGTTTTTT. The chain combines TRBV10-3 with TRBJ2-2; tentatively, D is TRBD2 (5 bases). The V gene's germline CDR1 is ENHRY and CDR2 SYGVKD. The V gene lost 11 bases and the J gene lost 7 bases, with 11 bases spanning the gap. The CDR3 totals 11 residues.

In DNA form, the CDR3 reads TGTGCCAGCACCCCTACTAGCGGGAGCTTCTACGAGCAGTACTTC. Protein: CASTPTSGSFYEQYF. The chain carries TRBV28 and TRBJ2-7; 11 nucleotides agree with TRBD2. The CDR3 is 15 amino acids. Trimming at V came to 7 bases and at J to 3 bases, leaving 8 bases not matched to a gene. Germline CDR1 is MDHEN and CDR2 is SYDVKM.

J is TRBJ1-6 and V is TRBV4-1, with 9 bases matching TRBD1. The CDR3 runs 15 residues. The V and J ends lost 3 bases and 5 bases, in that order; junction bases with no gene match: 2. Per the germline V gene, CDR1 is MGHRA and CDR2 is YSYEKL. CDR3 loop: CASSQGTGNNSPLHF. The CDR3 DNA follows: TGCGCCAGCAGCCAGGGGACAGGGAATAATTCACCCCTCCACTTT.

The chain uses TRBV27 and TRBJ2-3; 12 positions agree with TRBD2. The junction had 19 bases not matched to a gene; V was cut back by 11 bases and J by 4 bases. Germline values: CDR1 MNHEY, CDR2 SMNVEV (reference sequence). This CDR3 comprises 18 residues. This CDR3 reads CAGSILQTSGSRADTQYF. As DNA, the CDR3 is TGTGCCGGATCGATACTTCAGACTAGCGGGAGTCGCGCAGATACGCAGTATTTT.

The genes are TRBV2 and TRBJ1-4; a weak D match, TRBD1 (6 bases). Germline-derived CDR1 and CDR2 are SNHLY and FYNNEI. The CDR3 contains 13 residues. The CDR3: CARGGATNEKLFF. DNA for the CDR3: TGTGCTAGAGGGGGTGCAACTAATGAAAAACTGTTTTTT.

In this sample, this clone turned up a few times. The CDR3 reads CASSAQGAQFDGYTF. The CDR3 DNA reads as TGTGCCAGCAGTGCACAGGGGGCGCAGTTTGACGGCTACACCTTC. The V call is TRBV2, the J call TRBJ1-2, with 9 bases aligning to TRBD1. CDR1 and CDR2 from the germline V gene are SNHLY and FYNNEI. The CDR3 has 15 residues. Trimming removed 4 bases from V and 8 bases from J; junction bases left unmatched: 11.

This sequence joins TRBV11-2 and TRBJ2-1; a weak D match, TRBD2 (6 bases). The germline CDR1 and CDR2 sequences are SGHAT and FQNNGV. The CDR3 has 14 residues. V lost 3 bases and J 0 bases, leaving 6 bases between the germline ends. Written as DNA, the CDR3 is TGTGCCAGCAGCTTGACTAGCTCCTACAATGAGCAGTTCTTC. It translates to CASSLTSSYNEQFF.

The J gene is TRBJ2-1, the V gene TRBV7-2; no firm D call. The germline V gene encodes CDR1 SGHTA and CDR2 FQGNSA. Trimming pared 0 bases from V and 4 bases from J, leaving 7 bases between. The CDR3 has 14 residues. The CDR3 DNA reads TGTGCCAGCAGCTTAGCAATACTATACAATGAGCAGTTCTTC. Amino acids: CASSLAILYNEQFF. The variable domain in full, with the rest retrieved from reference TRBV7-2 and TRBJ2-1, is GAGVSQSPSNKVTEKGKDVELRCDPISGHTALYWYRQSLGQGLEFLIYFQGNSAPDKSGLPSDRFSAERTGGSVSTLTIQRTQQEDSAVYLCASSLAILYNEQFFGPGTRLTVL.

The chain combines TRBV3-1 (or the pseudogene TRBV3-2) with TRBJ2-7, with 10 bases lining up with TRBD2. This CDR3 comprises 15 residues. CDR1 is LGHDT and CDR2 is YNNKEL in the germline V gene (reference sequence). Unmatched junction bases numbered 6, after V lost 4 bases and J lost 3 bases. Here the CDR3 reads CASSPGTSANYEQYF. The CDR3, as DNA: TGTGCCAGCAGCCCGGGGACTAGCGCGAACTACGAGCAGTACTTC.

The rearrangement joins TRBV6-5 to TRBJ2-7; 9 bases are a match to TRBD1. The CDR3 is 16 amino acids. The junction had 3 bases not matched to a gene; V was cut back by 0 bases and J by 0 bases. The germline CDR1 and CDR2 sequences are MNHEY and SVGAGI. The CDR3 here is CASSYSAGQGSYEQYF. CDR3 bases: TGTGCCAGCAGTTACTCTGCGGGACAGGGCTCCTACGAGCAGTACTTC.

This chain uses TRBV4-3 with TRBJ1-4; the match to TRBD1 covers 12 bases. V was pared by 1 base and J by 1 base, with 7 bases of the junction left unmatched. Germline CDR1 LGHNA, CDR2 YSLEER. CDR3 length: 19 residues. This CDR3 reads CASSQGGQGARVTNEKLFF. The CDR3 DNA follows: TGCGCCAGCAGCCAAGGGGGACAGGGGGCCAGAGTAACTAATGAAAAACTGTTTTTT.

The gene calls are TRBV7-9 and TRBJ2-2; TRBD1 agrees at 8 bases. The CDR3 spans 12 residues. The germline CDR1 and CDR2 sequences are SEHNR and FQNEAQ (reference sequence). CDR3 region: CSTDRATGELFF. In DNA form, the CDR3 reads TGTTCAACGGACAGGGCCACCGGGGAGCTGTTTTTT.